These T cell receptor beta chains were read from a single sample in a study of blood T cell repertoires in COVID-19. Libraries were prepared by immunoSEQ multiplex PCR; TCRdb keeps only in-frame clonotypes and omits some of them. The sample shows 140,000 or so clones, around 85% of them seen only once. The sample was PBMCs or T cells enriched from blood (not recorded which). These receptors were taken from a man aged 50 to 60 who had recovered from COVID-19. CDR3s include the opening cysteine and the closing phenylalanine or tryptophan.

v_call	j_call	cdr3_aa
TRBV9	TRBJ2-7	CASSGQTAPLEQYF
TRBV6-5	TRBJ1-5	CASSPTYSNQPQHF
TRBV19	TRBJ1-1	CASSIRRGGTEAFF
TRBV3-1/TRBV3-2	TRBJ1-2	CASSQDRGRDYGYTF
TRBV27	TRBJ2-7	CASSLGQFYEQYF
TRBV18	TRBJ1-4	CASSRNRDRGSTNEKLFF
TRBV5-1	TRBJ1-1	CASSGQGRTEAFF
TRBV19	TRBJ2-5	CASSIVSGTGYLETQYF
TRBV7-3	TRBJ2-3	CASSLGRSGGVDTQYF
TRBV10-1	TRBJ2-3	CASSGLLEVVGTDTQYF